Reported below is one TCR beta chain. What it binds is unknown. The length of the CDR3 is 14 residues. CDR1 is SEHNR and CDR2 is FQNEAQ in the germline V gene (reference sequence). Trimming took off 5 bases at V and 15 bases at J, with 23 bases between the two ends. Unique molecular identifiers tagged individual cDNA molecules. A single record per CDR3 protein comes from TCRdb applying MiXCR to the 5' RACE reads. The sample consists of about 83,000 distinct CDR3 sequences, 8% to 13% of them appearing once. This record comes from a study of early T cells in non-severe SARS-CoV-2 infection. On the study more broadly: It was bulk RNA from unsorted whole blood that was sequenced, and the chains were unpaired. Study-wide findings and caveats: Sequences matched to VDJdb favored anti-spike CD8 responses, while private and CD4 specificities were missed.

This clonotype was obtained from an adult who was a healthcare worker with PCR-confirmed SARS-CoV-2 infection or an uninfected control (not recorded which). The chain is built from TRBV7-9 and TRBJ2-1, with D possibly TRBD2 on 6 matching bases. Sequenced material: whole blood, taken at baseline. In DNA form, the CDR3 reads TGTGCCAGCAGCCCTACCGGGAGCTCAAAAAGGTGGTTCTTC. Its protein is CASSPTGSSKRWFF.